Below, 11 T cell receptor beta chains from the same sample are listed, as sequenced in a study of read filtering for tumor transcriptome and immune sequencing. From approximately 430 ng of RNA, a library with molecular barcoded alpha/delta and beta/gamma adaptors was made. TCRdb re-called the reads with MiXCR, one entry per CDR3 protein. The sample has 8,500 to 9,500 distinct CDR3 sequences, around a sixth seen once. The sequenced sample was a population of CD138-negative cells sorted from bone marrow. The source is a donor older than 35 with multiple myeloma.

As regards this clonotype: Given a far larger clone just one base away, this is likely a sequencing read error. The genes are TRBV6-1 and TRBJ2-5; D gene unclear. Trimming took 8 bases from V and 11 from J, leaving 15 bases between them. The CDR3 sequence is 11 residues long. The V gene's germline CDR1 is MNHNS and CDR2 SASEGT. CDR3 bases: TGTGCCAGCCGTTACTACAATGAGCAGTACTTC. Translating gives CASRYYNEQYF.

In the case of this clonotype: The final CDR3 position lacks the conserved phenylalanine or tryptophan, pointing to a likely read error. The chain is built from TRBV7-9 and TRBJ1-2; no reliable D call. Germline loops: CDR1 SEHNR, CDR2 FQNEAQ (reference sequence). V lost 1 base and J 8 bases, leaving 11 bases between the germline ends. The CDR3 has 13 amino acids. The CDR3 bases are TGTGCCAGCAGCTTAGAGAAGGCTTCCGGCTACACCCTC. It codes for CASSLEKASGYTL.

Turning to this clonotype: It may be a read error: a sequence one base away is much more abundant. The rearrangement joins TRBV5-4 to TRBJ2-5, with 9 bases aligning to TRBD1. Looked up from germline, CDR1 is SGHNT and CDR2 is YYREEE (reference sequence). Trimming cost V 4 bases and J 4 bases; bases outside gene matches: 8. The CDR3 contains 15 residues. In DNA, the CDR3 is TGTGCCAGCAGCACAGGGGGACAGGGACCAGAGACCCAGTACTTC. As protein: CASSTGGQGPETQYF.

The chain employs TRBV7-2 and TRBJ2-1; possible D gene TRBD1, 5 bases. Germline CDR1 reads SGHTA; CDR2 reads FQGNSA. The CDR3 runs 13 residues. V was trimmed by 5 bases and J by 5 bases, leaving 10 bases between them. CDR3 in amino acids: CASSHLGHNEQFF. DNA for the CDR3: TGTGCCAGCAGCCATCTGGGGCACAATGAGCAGTTCTTC.

The table lists this clonotype with many counts. This chain links TRBV7-2 with TRBJ2-7; no reliable D call. The CDR3 spans 12 residues. Germline CDR1 SGHTA, CDR2 FQGNSA. The V gene lost 5 bases and the J gene lost 5 bases, with 10 bases spanning the gap. The CDR3 DNA follows: TGTGCCAGCAGCCCCCAGGCGAACGAGCAGTACTTC. Translation gives CASSPQANEQYF.

This clonotype was seen repeatedly, ten times or more. V usage is TRBV5-5 and J usage is TRBJ2-7, with D hard to call. Germline V gives CDR1 SGHKS, CDR2 YYEKEE (reference sequence). This CDR3 is built from 13 residues. With 0 bases removed from V and 3 bases from J, the gap between germline ends came to 7 bases. The CDR3 coding sequence is TGTGCCAGCAGCTTGGGCGTAAGCTACGAGCAGTACTTC. Translating gives CASSLGVSYEQYF.

The chain recombines TRBV6-5 with TRBJ1-1; 11 bases are a match to TRBD1. The germline gives CDR1 MNHEY, CDR2 SVGAGI. The trim removed 5 bases at V and 4 bases at J, leaving 6 bases unmatched. CDR3 length: 15 amino acids. The CDR3 DNA reads TGTGCCAGCAGTGGACAGGGGGCGCGCAGCACTGAAGCTTTCTTT. Translation: CASSGQGARSTEAFF.

There are many counts of this clonotype. The chain employs TRBV29-1 and TRBJ2-7, with a possible D match to TRBD1 (6 bases). Trimming stripped 3 bases from V and 2 bases from J, with 11 bases between. The CDR3 totals 13 residues. Germline CDR1 and CDR2: SQVTM and ANQGSEA. CDR3 in amino acids: CSVEKGHPYEQYF. The CDR3 DNA follows: TGCAGCGTTGAGAAGGGACACCCCTACGAGCAGTACTTC.

At least ten counts were recorded for this clonotype. The CDR3 is CASSQVMTNTEAFF. The CDR3 DNA is TGCGCCAGCAGCCAAGTTATGACGAACACTGAAGCTTTCTTT. The rearrangement joins TRBV4-1 to TRBJ1-1; D gene uncertain. The germline CDR1 and CDR2 sequences are MGHRA and YSYEKL. Trimming took 1 base from V and 1 from J, leaving 7 bases between them. The CDR3 spans 14 residues.

This clonotype was found once. The chain has TRBV10-3 and TRBJ2-3; D not certain. The assigned J gene may be wrong: the sequence end matches TRBJ1-5 better. The germline CDR1 and CDR2 sequences are ENHRY and SYGVKD. The CDR3 sequence is 17 residues long. For the CDR3, the DNA is TGTGCCATCAGTGGCCAGCCTGGAACACCTAGCACAGATACGCAGCATTTT. Amino acids: CAISGQPGTPSTDTQHF.

This clonotype was counted many times. This chain uses TRBV28 with TRBJ2-2, with D maybe TRBD1 (6 bases). CDR1 and CDR2 from the germline V gene are MDHEN and SYDVKM. The ends were cut back, 6 bases at V and 9 bases at J, with 8 bases in the middle. The CDR3 covers 11 residues. Here the CDR3 DNA reads TGTGCCAGCAGGGGGGCCCGGGAGCTGTTTTTT. Its protein product is CASRGARELFF.